The entry that follows covers one T cell receptor beta chain sequence. This record comes from a study of blood T cell repertoires in COVID-19. Method: immunoSEQ multiplex PCR; TCRdb's copy keeps in-frame clones and lacks some. The table lists 110,000 to 150,000 clones, approximately 80% of them singletons. Sequenced input: peripheral blood. The clonotype originates from a human donor in a cohort sampled during active COVID-19.

The CDR3 is CASSQTSSGRGETQYF. CDR3 nucleotides: TGCGCCAGCAGCCAAACCAGTAGCGGGAGGGGAGAGACCCAGTACTTC. The chain has TRBV4-1 and TRBJ2-5; 11 bases are a match to TRBD2. Germline V gene sequence: CDR1 MGHRA, CDR2 YSYEKL. With 2 bases clipped from V and 4 bases from J, the junction kept 6 bases outside the gene matches. This CDR3 region has 16 residues.